This T cell receptor (beta chain) is from a study of cytomegalovirus exposure and HLA in healthy donors. Study findings and constraints: Usually a TCR sequence was rare, but some public TCRs were found in many donors. According to the study, roughly 160 TCR beta chains were cytomegalovirus-associated.

Method: immunoSEQ multiplex PCR; TCRdb's copy keeps in-frame clones and lacks some. Of some 330,000 clones in the sample, about nine tenths are singletons; the top ten hold approximately 0.84%. About this clone itself: Its antigen is not identified.

CDR1 LGHNA and CDR2 YNFKEQ come from the germline V gene. CDR3 size: 12 residues. V gave up 4 bases and J gave up 6 bases, with 8 bases separating them. Sequenced sample: PBMCs. The rearrangement links TRBV4-2 to TRBJ2-3; weak D call: TRBD1 (6 bases). This clonotype was sampled from a woman younger than 30 in good health and CMV-seronegative. CDR3 coding DNA: TGTGCCAGCAGCCCAAGGGGGGATACGCAGTATTTT. As protein: CASSPRGDTQYF.